The clone carrying this T cell receptor beta chain was counted ten times or more. Its antigen is as yet unknown. V was pared by 1 base and J by 4 bases, with 7 bases between. The V gene's germline CDR1 is DFQATT and CDR2 SNEGSKA (reference sequence). CDR3 length: 12 amino acids. The data are from a study of CD8 T cells in ankylosing spondylitis. Quantitative 5'-RACE with molecular barcodes produced the TCR beta libraries. TCRdb fed the 5' RACE reads into MiXCR, producing one record per CDR3 protein. The sample consists of 500,000 to 650,000 distinct CDR3 sequences, about 5% of them appearing once. Regarding the study as a whole: Seven to nine highly homologous variants made up a TCR beta motif, and this motif appeared characteristic of ankylosing spondylitis blood. Both synovial fluid and blood in reactive arthritis had previously been reported to carry some motif variants. Disease-linked clones reportedly showed significant enrichment in matched ankylosing spondylitis synovial fluid.

The genes are TRBV20-1 and TRBJ1-1; D not certain. The origin of this receptor is a male donor with ankylosing spondylitis. What was sequenced was blood, either unsorted or a sorted T cell fraction (not recorded which). The CDR3 reads CSARVAITEAFF. The CDR3 region has the DNA TGCAGTGCTAGAGTAGCTATCACTGAAGCTTTCTTT.